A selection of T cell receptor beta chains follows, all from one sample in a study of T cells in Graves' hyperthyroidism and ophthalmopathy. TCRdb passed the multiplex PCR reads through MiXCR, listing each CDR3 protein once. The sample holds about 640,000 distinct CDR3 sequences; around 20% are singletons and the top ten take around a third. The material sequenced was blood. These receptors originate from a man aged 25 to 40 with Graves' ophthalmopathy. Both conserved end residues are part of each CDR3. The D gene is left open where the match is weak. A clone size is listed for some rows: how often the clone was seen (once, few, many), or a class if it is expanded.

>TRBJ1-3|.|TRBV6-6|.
TGTGCCAGCAGTTACTCGGGCGAGACAGCCGCTGGAAACACCATATATTTT
CASSYSGETAAGNTIYF
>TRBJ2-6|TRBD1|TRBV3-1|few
TGTGCCAGCAGCCAAGATTGGACAGGGGGCTTTGGGGCCAACGTCCTGACTTTC
CASSQDWTGGFGANVLTF
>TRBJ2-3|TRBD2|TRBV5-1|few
TGCGCCAGCACTCGAGGCCCAACTAGCGGGAGAGAGGATACGCAGTATTTT
CASTRGPTSGREDTQYF
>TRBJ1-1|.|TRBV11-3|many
TGTGCCAGCAGCTTAAGTCCAGGTATGAACACTGAAGCTTTCTTT
CASSLSPGMNTEAFF
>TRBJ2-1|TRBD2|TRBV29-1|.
TGCAGCGCGGGACTAGCGGCTTCCTACAATGAGCAGTTCTTC
CSAGLAASYNEQFF
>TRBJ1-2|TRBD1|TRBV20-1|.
TGCAGTGCCTTGAACAGGGGGCGTTCTGGCTACACCTTC
CSALNRGRSGYTF
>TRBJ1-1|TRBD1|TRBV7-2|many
TGTGCCAGCAGCCCGCCGGACAGGACGAACACTGAAGCTTTCTTT
CASSPPDRTNTEAFF
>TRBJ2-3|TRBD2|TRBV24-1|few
TGTGCCACCTCTGCGGGGCTAGCGGGAGTGGATACGCAGTATTTT
CATSAGLAGVDTQYF
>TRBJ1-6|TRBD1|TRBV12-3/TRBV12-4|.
TGTGCCAGCAGTCTGGGGACAGGGGAGTCCTCCTATAATTCACCCCTCCACTTT
CASSLGTGESSYNSPLHF
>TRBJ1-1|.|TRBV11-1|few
TGTGCCAGCAGCTTGAACTCACGAAGGTTGGGCACTGAAGCTTTCTTT
CASSLNSRRLGTEAFF
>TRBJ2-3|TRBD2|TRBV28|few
TGTGCCAGCAGTAGTCCCCTCGGCGGGAGGAGCACAGATACGCAGTATTTT
CASSSPLGGRSTDTQYF
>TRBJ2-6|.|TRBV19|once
TGTGCCAGTAGGTCAACGGTCTCGGCTGGGGCCAACGTCCTGACTTTC
CASRSTVSAGANVLTF
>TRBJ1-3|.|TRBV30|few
TGTGCCTGGAGTGTGGGCAGGGCGGGGTACACCATATATTTT
CAWSVGRAGYTIYF
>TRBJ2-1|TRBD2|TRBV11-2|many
TGTGCCAGCAGCTTAGATCCGGGAGGGCGGAAGTTCTTC
CASSLDPGGRKFF
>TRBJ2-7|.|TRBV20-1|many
TGCAGTGCTAGAGATATCGGTTCGGCCAGTCTCTTGCACGAGCAGTACTTC
CSARDIGSASLLHEQYF
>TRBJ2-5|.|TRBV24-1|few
TGTGCCACCAATCTGGTAGGGACGGAGACCCAGTACTTC
CATNLVGTETQYF
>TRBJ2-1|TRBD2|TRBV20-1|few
TGCAGTGCTAGGTCGTCACTAGCGGGAGGAGGCCAAAGCTCCTACAATGAGCAGTTCTTC
CSARSSLAGGGQSSYNEQFF
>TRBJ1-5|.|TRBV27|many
TGTGCCAGCAGAGACAGTTATAGCAATCAGCCCCAGCATTTT
CASRDSYSNQPQHF
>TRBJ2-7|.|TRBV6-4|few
TGTGCCAGCAGTGAAAGCCAGGGTATTTACGAGCAGTACTTC
CASSESQGIYEQYF
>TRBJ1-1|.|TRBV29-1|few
TGCAGCGCCTTGACGGCGAACACTGAAGCTTTCTTT
CSALTANTEAFF
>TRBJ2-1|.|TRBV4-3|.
TGCGCCAGCAGCCAAGAGGCCCGAGTTGGCTACCCTTTAGTCAATGAGCAGTTCTTC
CASSQEARVGYPLVNEQFF
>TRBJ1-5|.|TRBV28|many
TGTGCCAGCAGTTTGAGTCCCGGGACCTGGCAGCCCCAGCATTTT
CASSLSPGTWQPQHF
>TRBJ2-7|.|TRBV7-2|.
TGTGCCAGCAGCTCGCAACTAGCCCCCTCACTCTACGAGCAGTACTTC
CASSSQLAPSLYEQYF
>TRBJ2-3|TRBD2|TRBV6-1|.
TGTGCCAACAGCGCGGAGGGAGGGCCCTATACGCAGTATTTT
CANSAEGGPYTQYF
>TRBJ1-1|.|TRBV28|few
TGTGCCAGCAGCTGGGATCGAGCTTTCTTT
CASSWDRAFF